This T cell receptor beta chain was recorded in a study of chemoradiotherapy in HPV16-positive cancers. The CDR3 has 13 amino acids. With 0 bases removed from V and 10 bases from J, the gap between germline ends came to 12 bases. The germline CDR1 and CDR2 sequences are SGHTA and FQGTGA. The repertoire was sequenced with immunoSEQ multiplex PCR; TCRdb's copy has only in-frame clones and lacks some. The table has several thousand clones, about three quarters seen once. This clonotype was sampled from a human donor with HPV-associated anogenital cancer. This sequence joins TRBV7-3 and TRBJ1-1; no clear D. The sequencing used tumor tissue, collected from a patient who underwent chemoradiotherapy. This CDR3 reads CASSLTVEGRAFF. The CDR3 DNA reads TGTGCCAGCAGCTTAACGGTAGAGGGTCGAGCTTTCTTT.